This T cell receptor (beta chain) was sequenced in a study of T cell repertoires in cytomegalovirus infection. Across the study: Evidence of both CMV infection and a matching HLA type came from public TCR beta signatures. General observations from the study: What dominated the ex vivo response were HLA-C-restricted CMV-specific TCR beta clonotypes. The cumulative frequency of public TCR beta families identified carriers of CMV plus the relevant HLA.

This clonotype was seen at least ten times. Its antigen is as yet unknown. TCRdb passed the reads through MiXCR, listing each CDR3 protein once. The table shows 290,000 or so distinct CDR3 sequences, with 9.6% occurring only once. This CDR3 is built from 14 residues. V was clipped by 7 bases and J by 1 base; unmatched bases: 4. Germline values: CDR1 SQVTM, CDR2 ANQGSEA. Sequencing was performed on PBMCs. The TCR was taken from a human donor in good health (CMV status not recorded). Some clones in this sample may be carry-over from other donors' samples. The gene calls are TRBV29-1 and TRBJ1-4, with TRBD1 matching over 9 bases. CDR3 in amino acids: CSAGTGITNEKLFF. Here the CDR3 DNA reads TGCAGCGCCGGGACAGGGATAACTAATGAAAAACTGTTTTTT.